These 22 T cell receptor beta chains came from one sample sequenced in a study of T cell changes during pregnancy in multiple sclerosis. Using immunoSEQ multiplex PCR, the repertoire was profiled, and TCRdb retains in-frame clones only, with some absent. The data contain tens of thousands of clones, about 87% of them singletons. Source: CD4+ T cells from peripheral blood mononuclear cells, taken in the second trimester of pregnancy. These receptors were taken from a female donor with multiple sclerosis, enrolled in a pregnancy study.

This chain links TRBV7-2 with TRBJ2-5; D not resolved. The CDR3 has 14 residues. The V gene lost 4 bases and the J gene lost 3 bases, with 12 bases spanning the gap. Germline lookup yields CDR1 SGHTA and CDR2 FQGNSA. The CDR3 protein is CASSSYYGEETQYF. CDR3 in DNA: TGTGCCAGCAGCTCCTATTACGGAGAAGAGACCCAGTACTTC.

This clone was observed a single time. This CDR3 is CASAQPPGEQYF. CDR3 DNA: TGTGCCAGCGCCCAGCCACCCGGGGAGCAGTACTTC. The chain has TRBV6-5 and TRBJ2-7; unclear D gene. Trimming cost V 8 bases and J 7 bases, with 15 bases left between them. Germline loops: CDR1 MNHEY, CDR2 SVGAGI. This CDR3 contains 12 residues.

The rearrangement uses TRBV19 and TRBJ2-1; 7 bases fit TRBD2. This CDR3 has 15 amino acids. Per the germline V gene, CDR1 is LNHDA and CDR2 is SQIVND (reference sequence). The V segment lost 7 bases and the J segment 10 bases; nucleotides outside the gene matches: 16. In nucleotides, the CDR3 is TGTGCCAGTAAACCGGTGGCTAGCGGCACGCGGGAGCAGTTCTTC. It specifies CASKPVASGTREQFF.

The V and J genes are TRBV5-6 and TRBJ2-3, with 9 bases matching TRBD2. Germline-derived CDR1 and CDR2 are SGHDT and YYEEEE. The CDR3 is 15 amino acids. V shed 0 bases, J shed 8 bases, and the junction held 7 bases outside the gene matches. The CDR3 coding sequence is TGTGCCAGCAGCTTGGGAGGGACTAGCTCCGGTACGCAGTATTTT. It specifies CASSLGGTSSGTQYF.

This clone was seen just once. The chain combines TRBV7-2 with TRBJ2-2; D gene unclear. Deletions cut 3 bases from V and 7 bases from J, with 9 bases between. Germline CDR1 reads SGHTA; CDR2 reads FQGNSA. CDR3 length: 13 residues. CDR3 region: CASSFEAGGELFF. The CDR3 bases are TGTGCCAGCAGCTTCGAAGCAGGCGGGGAGCTGTTTTTT.

CDR3 region: CAIRPGLNTGELFF. The CDR3 DNA is TGTGCCATCAGACCGGGACTAAACACCGGGGAGCTGTTTTTT. The V and J genes are TRBV10-3 and TRBJ2-2, with 7 positions matching TRBD2. After removal of 6 bases from V and 2 bases from J, the junction contained 3 bases not matched to a gene. The germline gives CDR1 ENHRY, CDR2 SYGVKD. The CDR3 sequence is 14 residues long.

This clone was detected only once. This chain links TRBV30 with TRBJ1-1; 8 nucleotides agree with TRBD1. Germline V gives CDR1 GTSNPN, CDR2 SVGIG (reference sequence). Trimming took 4 bases from V and 12 from J; bases not matched to a gene: 13. The CDR3 covers 13 residues. The CDR3 sequence is CAWKFGTGPLSFF. The CDR3 bases are TGTGCCTGGAAATTCGGGACAGGTCCTCTTTCTTTCTTT.

The chain uses TRBV29-1 and TRBJ1-1; the D gene is possibly TRBD1 (6 bases). Germline V gives CDR1 SQVTM, CDR2 ANQGSEA. The ends were cut back, 7 bases at V and 4 bases at J, with 16 bases in the middle. CDR3 length equals 13 residues. DNA of the CDR3: TGCAGCGGACGCCCGGGGGGGGCCACTGAAGCTTTCTTT. It codes for CSGRPGGATEAFF.

The chain uses TRBV19 and TRBJ1-3, with 8 nucleotides matching TRBD1. The junction had 11 bases not matched to a gene; V was cut back by 9 bases and J by 4 bases. Per germline, CDR1 LNHDA and CDR2 SQIVND (reference sequence). This CDR3 spans 15 amino acids. CDR3 region: CASTVTGTGGNTIYF. The CDR3 DNA follows: TGTGCCAGCACCGTGACCGGGACAGGAGGAAACACCATATATTTT.

The chain employs TRBV27 and TRBJ1-5; D not certain. Trimming shortened V by 5 bases and J by 2 bases, and 19 bases separated the two germline ends. CDR1 is MNHEY, CDR2 SMNVEV, per germline (reference sequence). CDR3 length equals 17 residues. The DNA for the CDR3 is TGTGCCAGCAGTCCCACTATTGGAGTCGTAGGCAATCAGCCCCAGCATTTT. It is translated as CASSPTIGVVGNQPQHF.

The chain has TRBV4-1 and TRBJ2-7, with 7 bases fitting TRBD1. V lost 0 bases, J lost 2 bases, and 4 bases stayed unmatched. Germline assignment: CDR1 MGHRA and CDR2 YSYEKL. The length of the CDR3 is 15 residues. Written as DNA, the CDR3 is TGCGCCAGCAGCCAAGATTGGGACAGTCCCTACGAGCAGTACTTC. It yields the protein CASSQDWDSPYEQYF.

The chain employs TRBV11-2 and TRBJ1-3, with D uncertain. CDR1 SGHAT and CDR2 FQNNGV come from the germline V gene. The CDR3 totals 14 residues. V was clipped by 1 base and J by 2 bases, with 6 bases between them. The CDR3 spells CASSLGSTGNTIYF. The DNA for the CDR3 is TGTGCCAGCAGCTTAGGTTCAACTGGAAACACCATATATTTT. Full variable domain (outside the CDR3, taken from reference TRBV11-2 and TRBJ1-3): EAGVAQSPRYKIIEKRQSVAFWCNPISGHATLYWYQQILGQGPKLLIQFQNNGVVDDSQLPKDRFSAERLKGVDSTLKIQPAKLEDSAVYLCASSLGSTGNTIYFGEGSWLTVV.

The CDR3 DNA reads TGTGCCAGCAGCTTAGAGGCAGCGGGAGGGCCGGTCAATGAGCAGTTCTTC. Amino acid sequence: CASSLEAAGGPVNEQFF. The chain combines TRBV7-8 with TRBJ2-1; the match to TRBD2 covers 10 bases. The germline V gene has CDR1 SGHVS and CDR2 FQNEAQ. The CDR3 contains 17 residues. V lost 1 base and J lost 6; bases outside the gene matches: 9.

V is TRBV9 and J is TRBJ2-3, with 9 bases that match TRBD1. The J segment lost 1 base and the V segment lost 0 bases, leaving 12 bases of the junction unmatched. This CDR3 is 19 amino acids long. Germline V gene sequence: CDR1 SGDLS, CDR2 YYNGEE. The CDR3 sequence is CASSVGPSTGGLRTDTQYF. The CDR3 DNA sequence: TGTGCCAGCAGCGTAGGCCCTTCAACAGGGGGCCTTCGCACAGATACGCAGTATTTT.

This rearrangement joins TRBV19 to TRBJ2-5, with D tentatively TRBD2 (5 bases). The V and J ends lost 8 bases and 5 bases respectively, with 18 bases between them. CDR3 length equals 14 residues. Per germline, CDR1 LNHDA and CDR2 SQIVND (reference sequence). The DNA of the CDR3 is TGTGCCAGTTCCCCAAGTATTCGGGGTGAGACCCAGTACTTC. Encoded protein: CASSPSIRGETQYF.

The V call is TRBV7-9, the J call TRBJ2-1; 8 nucleotides match TRBD1. The length of the CDR3 is 17 residues. Germline CDR1 reads SEHNR; CDR2 reads FQNEAQ (reference sequence). The V and J ends lost 5 bases and 4 bases, in that order; junction bases with no gene match: 13. The CDR3 region is CASSEGQLDRAYNEQFF. CDR3 nucleotide sequence: TGTGCCAGCAGCGAGGGACAGTTGGACAGGGCATACAATGAGCAGTTCTTC.

The gene calls are TRBV6-5 and TRBJ2-1, with 9 bases matching TRBD2. Germline V lookup: CDR1 MNHEY, CDR2 SVGAGI. V shed 6 bases, J shed 4 bases, and the junction held 7 bases outside the gene matches. The CDR3 runs 15 residues. The CDR3 region is CASRGAGGGYNEQFF. The CDR3 nucleotides are TGTGCCAGCAGGGGAGCGGGAGGTGGGTACAATGAGCAGTTCTTC.

This clone has only one observation. This CDR3 is CASSQRLAGVRNEQFF. The CDR3 region has the DNA TGTGCCAGCAGCCAAAGGCTAGCGGGAGTTCGCAATGAGCAGTTCTTC. The chain links TRBV11-3 to TRBJ2-1; 10 nucleotides align to TRBD2. This CDR3 spans 16 amino acids. V lost 5 bases, J lost 6 bases, and 10 bases stayed unmatched. Per the germline V gene, CDR1 is SGHNT and CDR2 is YENEEA.

This chain joins TRBV4-2 and TRBJ2-3, with 11 nucleotides matching TRBD2. Germline CDR1 and CDR2: LGHNA and YNFKEQ. With 1 base clipped from V and 2 bases from J, the junction kept 2 bases outside the gene matches. The CDR3 is 16 amino acids. CDR3 sequence (DNA): TGTGCCAGCAGCCAAGGACTAGCGGGATCCACAGATACGCAGTATTTT. Its translation: CASSQGLAGSTDTQYF.

This chain links TRBV15 with TRBJ1-1, with 8 bases identical to TRBD1. Germline V gene sequence: CDR1 LNHNV, CDR2 YYDKDF (reference sequence). With V trimmed by 5 bases and J by 3 bases, 11 bases remained unmatched. The CDR3 is made up of 16 amino acids. This CDR3 reads CATSGQGADRYTEAFF. DNA for the CDR3: TGTGCCACCAGCGGCCAGGGGGCGGATCGTTACACTGAAGCTTTCTTT.

The rearrangement joins TRBV4-1 to TRBJ2-3; the D gene is possibly TRBD1 (6 bases). The V end was cut by 6 bases, the J end by 4 bases, with 14 bases between. The CDR3 is made up of 14 amino acids. Germline lookup yields CDR1 MGHRA and CDR2 YSYEKL. The CDR3: CASRAQGSADTQYF. The CDR3 nucleotides read TGCGCCAGCAGAGCCCAGGGGTCTGCAGATACGCAGTATTTT.

The J gene is TRBJ2-7, the V gene TRBV18, with TRBD2 matching 8 bases. CDR1 is KGHSH and CDR2 is LQKENI in the germline V gene. CDR3 length: 17 residues. V was pared by 5 bases and J by 0 bases, with 12 bases of the junction left unmatched. The CDR3 spells CASSTGSGLGHSYEQYF. CDR3 DNA sequence: TGTGCCAGCTCAACGGGATCGGGACTAGGGCACTCCTACGAGCAGTACTTC.